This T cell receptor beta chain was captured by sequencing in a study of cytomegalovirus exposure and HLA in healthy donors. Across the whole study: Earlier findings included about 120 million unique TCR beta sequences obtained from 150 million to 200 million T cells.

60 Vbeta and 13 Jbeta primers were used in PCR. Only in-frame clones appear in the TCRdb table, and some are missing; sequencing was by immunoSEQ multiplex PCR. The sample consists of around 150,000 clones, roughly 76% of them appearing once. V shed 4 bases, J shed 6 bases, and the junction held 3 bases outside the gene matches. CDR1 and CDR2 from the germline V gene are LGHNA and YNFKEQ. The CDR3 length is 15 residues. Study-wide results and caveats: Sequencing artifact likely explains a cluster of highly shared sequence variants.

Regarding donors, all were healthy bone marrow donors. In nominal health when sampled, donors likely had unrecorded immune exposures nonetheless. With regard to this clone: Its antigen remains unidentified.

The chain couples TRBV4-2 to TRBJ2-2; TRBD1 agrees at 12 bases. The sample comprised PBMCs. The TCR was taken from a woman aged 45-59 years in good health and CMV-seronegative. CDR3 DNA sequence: TGTGCCAGCAGCCCTGGGGACAGGGGGCCCGGGGAGCTGTTTTTT. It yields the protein CASSPGDRGPGELFF.